These 25 T cell receptor beta chains were all obtained from the same sample, sequenced in a study of shared clonotypes between healthy human individuals. Assay used: immunoSEQ multiplex PCR; TCRdb lists only in-frame clones, some missing. Among roughly 1,100,000 clones, under 80% were seen once, and the ten largest hold 1.4%. Sequences were obtained from memory CD4+ T cells sorted from blood. This sample's subset: CD45RA-negative fraction. Receptors were obtained from a man aged 18 to 29 in good health.

This clone was observed once. V gene TRBV18 combines with J gene TRBJ2-1, with a weak D call TRBD2 (6 bases). Germline CDR1 is KGHSH and CDR2 is LQKENI. The CDR3 is 15 amino acids. Trimming removed 3 bases from V and 4 bases from J, with 13 bases in between. The CDR3 region has the DNA TGTGCCAGCTCACCGGGCCTAGCGACTTACAATGAGCAGTTCTTC. This encodes CASSPGLATYNEQFF.

This rearrangement joins TRBV6-5 to TRBJ1-1; D is undetermined. The CDR3 extends over 12 amino acids. The V and J ends lost 0 bases and 8 bases respectively, with 7 bases between them. The germline V gene encodes CDR1 MNHEY and CDR2 SVGAGI. CDR3 region: CASSYSGLEAFF. The CDR3, as DNA: TGTGCCAGCAGTTACTCGGGATTGGAAGCTTTCTTT.

V and J are TRBV4-1 and TRBJ2-7, with 8 bases fitting TRBD1. After removal of 0 bases from V and 9 bases from J, the junction contained 13 bases not matched to a gene. Germline V CDR1 and CDR2: MGHRA, YSYEKL. There are 16 residues in the CDR3. The CDR3 bases are TGCGCCAGCAGCCAAGATTCAGGACAGGGTCTTTTTGGGCAGTACTTC. Protein: CASSQDSGQGLFGQYF.

V gene TRBV7-9 combines with J gene TRBJ2-1; a weak D match, TRBD2 (7 bases). The CDR3 extends over 15 amino acids. Germline V gene lookup returns CDR1 SEHNR and CDR2 FQNEAQ (reference sequence). Between the trimmed V and J ends, which lost 5 bases and 2 bases, there was a span of 13 bases. The CDR3 region is CASSPGGTTYNEQFF. CDR3 DNA sequence: TGTGCCAGCAGCCCGGGGGGCACTACCTACAATGAGCAGTTCTTC.

The sample holds a few counts of this clone. The chain links TRBV5-1 to TRBJ2-7; 9 bases line up with TRBD2. Germline loops: CDR1 SGHRS, CDR2 YFSETQ. This CDR3 has 14 residues. V lost 5 bases and J lost 2; bases outside the gene matches: 5. The CDR3 loop is CASRGTSFTYEQYF. The CDR3 DNA reads TGCGCCAGCAGAGGGACTAGCTTTACCTACGAGCAGTACTTC. The full variable domain, its missing parts supplied by reference TRBV5-1 and TRBJ2-7, is KAGVTQTPRYLIKTRGQQVTLSCSPISGHRSVSWYQQTPGQGLQFLFEYFSETQRNKGNFPGRFSGRQFSNSRSEMNVSTLELGDSALYLCASRGTSFTYEQYFGPGTRLTVT.

The V call is TRBV18, the J call TRBJ1-4; D is possibly TRBD1 (6 bases). Trimming took 8 bases from V and 8 from J, leaving 21 bases between them. Germline values: CDR1 KGHSH, CDR2 LQKENI. The CDR3 extends over 15 amino acids. The CDR3 loop reads CASRINLGGEEKLFF. The CDR3 DNA reads TGTGCCAGCCGAATTAACCTCGGGGGCGAAGAAAAACTGTTTTTT.

The chain carries TRBV7-8 and TRBJ2-7; D perhaps matches TRBD1 (5 bases). Germline V CDR1 and CDR2: SGHVS, FQNEAQ. This CDR3 has 16 residues. V shed 5 bases and J shed 0 bases, with 17 bases lying between them. The CDR3 loop reads CASSLLGAPASYEQYF. CDR3 bases: TGTGCCAGCAGCCTCCTAGGGGCCCCGGCCTCCTACGAGCAGTACTTC.

This clone was counted at least ten times. Here the CDR3 reads CASGIAPGGNQPQHF. The CDR3, as DNA: TGTGCCAGCGGGATCGCCCCGGGGGGCAATCAGCCCCAGCATTTT. The gene calls are TRBV2 and TRBJ1-5, with a weak D call TRBD1 (5 bases). This CDR3 spans 15 amino acids. CDR1 SNHLY and CDR2 FYNNEI come from the germline V gene. The V end lost 8 bases, the J end lost 2 bases, and 16 bases lay between the germline ends. Using reference TRBV2 and TRBJ1-5 for the parts outside the CDR3, the full variable domain is EPEVTQTPSHQVTQMGQEVILRCVPISNHLYFYWYRQILGQKVEFLVSFYNNEISEKSEIFDDQFSVERPDGSNFTLKIRSTKLEDSAMYFCASGIAPGGNQPQHFGDGTRLSIL.

This clone has only one observation. V gene TRBV19 combines with J gene TRBJ2-3; unclear D gene. Germline CDR1 reads LNHDA; CDR2 reads SQIVND (reference sequence). The CDR3 length is 15 residues. The germline V and J ends were trimmed by 4 bases and 1 base, with 12 bases remaining between them. The CDR3 bases are TGTGCCAGTAGTAGACCCGGCCAGGGCACAGATACGCAGTATTTT. This encodes CASSRPGQGTDTQYF. The full variable domain, its missing parts supplied by reference TRBV19 and TRBJ2-3, is DGGITQSPKYLFRKEGQNVTLSCEQNLNHDAMYWYRQDPGQGLRLIYYSQIVNDFQKGDIAEGYSVSREKKESFPLTVTSAQKNPTAFYLCASSRPGQGTDTQYFGPGTRLTVL.

This clone was seen more than once but under ten times. This chain links TRBV27 with TRBJ1-5; the D is unclear. Trimming removed 6 bases at V and 0 bases at J, with 6 bases between. Germline V CDR1 and CDR2: MNHEY, SMNVEV (reference sequence). The CDR3 is 13 amino acids. The CDR3 bases are TGTGCCAGCAGGGGTGCTAGCAATCAGCCCCAGCATTTT. It yields the protein CASRGASNQPQHF.

The rearrangement links TRBV29-1 to TRBJ2-7; D is perhaps TRBD2 (6 bases). Trimming took 3 bases from V and 1 from J, leaving 10 bases between them. CDR3 length: 13 amino acids. From germline, CDR1 is SQVTM and CDR2 ANQGSEA. CDR3 nucleotide sequence: TGCAGCGTTGAGGGGGGTCGGTCCTACGAGCAGTACTTC. Its translation: CSVEGGRSYEQYF.

The chain's CDR3 is CASCELAGGTDTQYF. The CDR3 DNA follows: TGTGCCAGCTGCGAGCTGGCGGGGGGGACAGATACGCAGTATTTT. The V and J genes are TRBV2 and TRBJ2-3, with TRBD2 matching over 9 bases. J lost 3 bases, V lost 8 bases, and 9 bases had no gene match. CDR1 is SNHLY, CDR2 FYNNEI, per germline. The CDR3 spans 15 residues.

The chain couples TRBV6-1 to TRBJ2-1; D assignment may be TRBD1 or TRBD2 (5 bases each). CDR1 MNHNS and CDR2 SASEGT come from the germline V gene. V lost 1 base and J lost 0, with 16 bases in between. The CDR3 is made up of 18 amino acids. The CDR3 DNA reads as TGTGCCAGCAGTGAAGGGGGACGGTTCCTAAGCTCCTACAATGAGCAGTTCTTC. Protein: CASSEGGRFLSSYNEQFF.

The rearrangement links TRBV6-5 to TRBJ1-2, with a weak D call TRBD1 (6 bases). Germline-derived CDR1 and CDR2 are MNHEY and SVGAGI. The CDR3 length is 13 residues. Trimming removed 10 bases at V and 3 bases at J, with 15 bases between. This chain's CDR3 is CATRRGRDYGYTF. The CDR3 nucleotides are TGTGCCACCCGGCGGGGGCGCGACTATGGCTACACCTTC.

This clone has more than one count but fewer than ten. The V call is TRBV28, the J call TRBJ1-4; D is possibly TRBD1 (5 bases). The CDR3 extends over 15 amino acids. V was trimmed by 5 bases and J by 7 bases, leaving 17 bases between them. Germline V gene data show CDR1 as MDHEN and CDR2 as SYDVKM. The CDR3: CASSPGAGYGEKLFF. The CDR3 DNA sequence: TGTGCCAGCAGTCCCGGGGCGGGTTACGGTGAAAAACTGTTTTTT.

The chain employs TRBV12-5 and TRBJ2-3, with D possibly TRBD2 on 7 matching bases. Trimming took 4 bases from V and 5 from J, leaving 19 bases between them. The CDR3 is 16 amino acids. Per the germline V gene, CDR1 is LGHNT and CDR2 is FRNRAP. The CDR3 loop is CASGSGGGGLGDTQYF. CDR3 bases: TGTGCTAGTGGTTCTGGAGGCGGGGGCCTAGGAGATACGCAGTATTTT.

The rearrangement uses TRBV5-4 and TRBJ2-3, with 12 bases fitting TRBD2. This CDR3 spans 17 amino acids. Germline V gene sequence: CDR1 SGHNT, CDR2 YYREEE (reference sequence). The V gene end was trimmed by 0 bases and the J gene end by 1 base; junction bases not matched to a gene: 3. CDR3 amino acids: CASSLGLAGGGTDTQYF. The CDR3 DNA reads TGTGCCAGCAGCTTGGGTCTAGCGGGAGGGGGCACAGATACGCAGTATTTT.

The V gene is TRBV5-1, the J gene TRBJ1-2, with D unresolved. The ends were cut back, 0 bases at V and 5 bases at J, with 32 bases in the middle. The CDR3 is made up of 21 amino acids. Germline-derived CDR1 and CDR2 are SGHRS and YFSETQ. For the CDR3, the DNA is TGCGCCAGCAGCTTGGCCCCTACGGTCACAACTCCCGAACTGGGCGCTTATGGCTACACCTTC. This sequence encodes CASSLAPTVTTPELGAYGYTF.

The V gene is TRBV20-1, the J gene TRBJ2-7; D is undetermined. V dropped 8 bases and J dropped 7 bases, with 15 bases sitting between them. The CDR3 loop spans 11 amino acids. Germline lookup yields CDR1 DFQATT and CDR2 SNEGSKA (reference sequence). The CDR3 sequence: CSPNHETEQYF. In DNA form, the CDR3 reads TGCAGTCCGAACCACGAAACAGAGCAGTACTTC.

The gene calls are TRBV9 and TRBJ2-7; 9 bases agree with TRBD1. Germline CDR1 is SGDLS and CDR2 is YYNGEE. V dropped 3 bases and J dropped 0; count of bases not matched to a gene: 4. The CDR3 is 15 residues long. The CDR3 loop is CASSGGTGSSYEQYF. The CDR3 DNA follows: TGTGCCAGCAGCGGGGGGACAGGGAGCTCCTACGAGCAGTACTTC.

This clone was detected only a few times. The chain has TRBV19 and TRBJ1-5; no reliable D call. The V end was cut by 3 bases, the J end by 4 bases, with 16 bases between. Germline CDR1 and CDR2: LNHDA and SQIVND (reference sequence). This CDR3 is built from 16 residues. The CDR3 sequence: CASSMRRQVTNQPQHF. In nucleotides, the CDR3 is TGTGCCAGTAGTATGCGACGGCAGGTGACTAATCAGCCCCAGCATTTT.

V is TRBV6-6 and J is TRBJ1-5, with a possible D match to TRBD1 (6 bases). This CDR3 is 15 amino acids long. Germline-derived CDR1 and CDR2 are MNHNY and SVGAGI (reference sequence). V was shortened by 5 bases and J by 5 bases, with 16 bases between the two germline ends. The CDR3 nucleotides read TGTGCCAGCAGTAGGATGGGGGGGGCCGATCAGCCCCAGCATTTT. This encodes CASSRMGGADQPQHF.

The rearrangement links TRBV5-4 to TRBJ1-1; unclear D gene. V was pared by 0 bases and J by 2 bases, with 11 bases between. Germline V CDR1 and CDR2: SGHNT, YYREEE (reference sequence). The CDR3 loop spans 15 amino acids. The CDR3 sequence: CASSLDRWDNTEAFF. The DNA for the CDR3 is TGTGCCAGCAGCTTGGATAGGTGGGATAACACTGAAGCTTTCTTT.

This clone was seen only once. This chain links TRBV19 with TRBJ1-4; TRBD1 is a possible D gene (5 bases). CDR1 and CDR2 from the germline V gene are LNHDA and SQIVND (reference sequence). Trimming took 9 bases from V and 6 from J, leaving 20 bases between them. There are 15 residues in the CDR3. CDR3 protein: CASLGRGVRHEKLFF. The CDR3 nucleotides are TGTGCCAGCCTCGGACGGGGCGTAAGGCATGAAAAACTGTTTTTT. Looking up the rest from reference TRBV19 and TRBJ1-4 gives the full variable domain: DGGITQSPKYLFRKEGQNVTLSCEQNLNHDAMYWYRQDPGQGLRLIYYSQIVNDFQKGDIAEGYSVSREKKESFPLTVTSAQKNPTAFYLCASLGRGVRHEKLFFGSGTQLSVL.

The V gene is TRBV30, the J gene TRBJ1-2, with 8 bases aligning to TRBD1. There are 13 residues in the CDR3. Germline V CDR1 and CDR2: GTSNPN, SVGIG (reference sequence). V lost 7 bases and J lost 2; bases outside the gene matches: 6. The CDR3 is CAYKGQANYGYTF. The CDR3 DNA follows: TGTGCCTACAAGGGACAGGCGAACTATGGCTACACCTTC.